This passage covers 20 T cell receptor beta chains from one sample sequenced in a study of a mutant IDH1 vaccine in newly diagnosed glioma. As for time point: baseline, week 1 (first vaccination visit). Noted treatment: pre-vaccination baseline after standard-of-care therapy. Data came from immunoSEQ multiplex PCR; TCRdb stores just in-frame clones and leaves some out. The sample yields roughly 38,000 clones, more than 90% seen once. The sequencing here drew on PBMCs, taken from a glioma patient treated with radiotherapy, temozolomide or both. These receptors were obtained from a young man with glioma.

J is TRBJ1-6 and V is TRBV7-9; D gene unclear. Germline V gives CDR1 SEHNR, CDR2 FQNEAQ (reference sequence). The CDR3 spans 15 residues. V shed 1 base and J shed 10 bases, with 14 bases lying between them. DNA for the CDR3: TGTGCCAGCAGCTTAGGAGGGTTTGCCATGTCACCCCTCCACTTT. Protein product: CASSLGGFAMSPLHF.

The chain uses TRBV9 and TRBJ1-2, with a possible D match to TRBD1 (6 bases). Between the trimmed V and J ends, which lost 4 bases and 5 bases, there was a span of 12 bases. CDR3 size: 13 residues. Germline lookup yields CDR1 SGDLS and CDR2 YYNGEE. CDR3 nucleotide sequence: TGTGCCAGCAGCCCAGAGGGGGGATATGGCTACACCTTC. Translated: CASSPEGGYGYTF. The variable domain in full, with the rest retrieved from reference TRBV9 and TRBJ1-2, is DSGVTQTPKHLITATGQRVTLRCSPRSGDLSVYWYQQSLDQGLQFLIQYYNGEERAKGNILERFSAQQFPDLHSELNLSSLELGDSALYFCASSPEGGYGYTFGSGTRLTVV.

The chain links TRBV29-1 to TRBJ1-1, with TRBD1 as a possible D gene (5 bases). In germline, CDR1 is SQVTM, CDR2 ANQGSEA. V was trimmed by 7 bases and J by 0 bases, leaving 9 bases between them. This CDR3 has 12 residues. The CDR3 loop reads CSAGTMNTEAFF. CDR3 in DNA: TGCAGCGCTGGGACGATGAACACTGAAGCTTTCTTT. The variable domain in full, with the rest retrieved from reference TRBV29-1 and TRBJ1-1, is SAVISQKPSRDICQRGTSLTIQCQVDSQVTMMFWYRQQPGQSLTLIATANQGSEATYESGFVIDKFPISRPNLTFSTLTVSNMSPEDSSIYLCSAGTMNTEAFFGQGTRLTVV.

This sequence joins TRBV19 and TRBJ1-2; 8 bases are a match to TRBD1. This CDR3 spans 14 amino acids. Unmatched junction bases numbered 4, after V lost 7 bases and J lost 0 bases. Germline CDR1 reads LNHDA; CDR2 reads SQIVND (reference sequence). The CDR3 DNA is TGTGCCAGTATTCGACAGGGGACTAACTATGGCTACACCTTC. Translated, it gives CASIRQGTNYGYTF.

The V and J genes are TRBV7-2 and TRBJ1-2, with 7 nucleotides matching TRBD1. V shed 2 bases and J 3 bases; nucleotides not matched to a gene: 6. This CDR3 is built from 15 residues. Germline CDR1 SGHTA, CDR2 FQGNSA. The CDR3 DNA is TGTGCCAGCAGCTTATTGGGGACAGTTGACTATGGCTACACCTTC. It is translated as CASSLLGTVDYGYTF.

This chain uses TRBV29-1 with TRBJ1-1, with D unclear. The V gene's germline CDR1 is SQVTM and CDR2 ANQGSEA. Trimming left V 7 bases short and J 0 bases short, with 12 bases between. There are 13 residues in the CDR3. The CDR3 nucleotides read TGCAGCGCAGCCACCGCGGTGAACACTGAAGCTTTCTTT. As protein: CSAATAVNTEAFF. The full variable domain, its missing parts supplied by reference TRBV29-1 and TRBJ1-1, is SAVISQKPSRDICQRGTSLTIQCQVDSQVTMMFWYRQQPGQSLTLIATANQGSEATYESGFVIDKFPISRPNLTFSTLTVSNMSPEDSSIYLCSAATAVNTEAFFGQGTRLTVV.

This sequence joins TRBV5-5 and TRBJ2-2; D is uncertain. The germline V and J ends were trimmed by 1 base and 1 base, with 5 bases remaining between them. The CDR3 totals 14 residues. From germline, CDR1 is SGHKS and CDR2 YYEKEE (reference sequence). CDR3 in DNA: TGTGCCAGCAGCTTGAGGAGGAACACCGGGGAGCTGTTTTTT. Its translation is CASSLRRNTGELFF.

The CDR3 reads CASSSGLAISTDTQYF. For the CDR3, the DNA is TGTGCCAGCAGCTCGGGACTAGCGATCAGCACAGATACGCAGTATTTT. The chain uses TRBV5-6 and TRBJ2-3; 10 nucleotides align to TRBD2. CDR3 length: 16 residues. The germline gives CDR1 SGHDT, CDR2 YYEEEE. V was clipped by 3 bases and J by 0 bases; unmatched bases: 4.

The chain recombines TRBV7-3 with TRBJ1-1, with no clear D. Trimming pared 2 bases from V and 7 bases from J, leaving 11 bases between. Germline CDR1 and CDR2: SGHTA and FQGTGA. The CDR3 is 13 residues long. The chain's CDR3 is CASSLVYGSEAFF. CDR3 bases: TGTGCCAGCAGCTTAGTTTATGGCAGTGAAGCTTTCTTT.

This clone was observed a few times. This chain joins TRBV9 and TRBJ2-7; 14 nucleotides match TRBD2. Germline V gene sequence: CDR1 SGDLS, CDR2 YYNGEE. The CDR3 has 20 residues. Losses at the gene ends were 0 bases for V and 0 bases for J; bases not matched to a gene: 11. The CDR3 nucleotides read TGTGCCAGCAGCGTAGGATTGGGACTAGCGGGAGTATCAAGCTCCTACGAGCAGTACTTC. Its protein is CASSVGLGLAGVSSSYEQYF.

The chain joins TRBV2 to TRBJ1-1; no clear D. V lost 6 bases, J lost 3 bases, and 23 bases lay in between. Germline CDR1 SNHLY, CDR2 FYNNEI. The CDR3 sequence is 17 residues long. The CDR3 DNA sequence: TGTGCCAGCAGGGAGGTTATGTTGGGTGGTGACCACACTGAAGCTTTCTTT. This codes for CASREVMLGGDHTEAFF. Full variable domain (rest looked up from reference TRBV2 and TRBJ1-1): EPEVTQTPSHQVTQMGQEVILRCVPISNHLYFYWYRQILGQKVEFLVSFYNNEISEKSEIFDDQFSVERPDGSNFTLKIRSTKLEDSAMYFCASREVMLGGDHTEAFFGQGTRLTVV.

The chain recombines TRBV6-1 with TRBJ2-1, with a tentative D call TRBD1 (6 bases). Germline V gives CDR1 MNHNS, CDR2 SASEGT. The CDR3 has 14 residues. The germline V and J ends were trimmed by 8 bases and 3 bases, with 14 bases remaining between them. This chain's CDR3 is CASVRDIYYNEQFF. CDR3 in DNA: TGTGCCAGCGTCCGGGACATATACTACAATGAGCAGTTCTTC.

This chain uses TRBV7-2 with TRBJ1-4; 7 nucleotides match TRBD1. The V gene end was trimmed by 0 bases and the J gene end by 7 bases; junction bases not matched to a gene: 5. The CDR3 sequence is 15 residues long. Germline V lookup: CDR1 SGHTA, CDR2 FQGNSA. Here the CDR3 reads CASSLANQGGEKLFF. Written as DNA, the CDR3 is TGTGCCAGCAGCTTAGCAAACCAGGGGGGTGAAAAACTGTTTTTT.

This sequence joins TRBV5-1 and TRBJ1-2; D unresolved. The CDR3 is 14 amino acids. V lost 2 bases, J lost 6 bases, and 14 bases lay in between. Germline loops: CDR1 SGHRS, CDR2 YFSETQ. CDR3 protein: CASSLGSSPDGYTF. The CDR3 DNA reads as TGCGCCAGCAGCTTAGGATCCTCACCCGATGGCTACACCTTC.

This chain uses TRBV4-1 with TRBJ2-3; TRBD2 matches at 7 bases. The length of the CDR3 is 16 residues. Germline lookup yields CDR1 MGHRA and CDR2 YSYEKL. The J segment lost 6 bases and the V segment lost 4 bases, leaving 13 bases of the junction unmatched. Written as DNA, the CDR3 is TGCGCCAGCAGCCTCACCGGGGGAGCGGGATTGGATACGCAGTATTTT. Its translation is CASSLTGGAGLDTQYF.

V and J are TRBV27 and TRBJ1-1; D ambiguous. The CDR3 has 15 amino acids. CDR1 and CDR2 from the germline V gene are MNHEY and SMNVEV (reference sequence). The V and J ends lost 4 bases and 0 bases respectively, with 12 bases between them. CDR3 coding DNA: TGTGCCAGCAGTTCGTTGGAGGCTATGAACACTGAAGCTTTCTTT. Its translation: CASSSLEAMNTEAFF.

J is TRBJ2-1 and V is TRBV30; TRBD2 matches at 8 bases. J gave up 5 bases and V 1 base, and 7 bases lay outside the gene matches. The CDR3 is made up of 15 amino acids. CDR1 GTSNPN and CDR2 SVGIG come from the germline V gene (reference sequence). CDR3 in amino acids: CAWSEGGLGNNEQFF. The DNA of the CDR3 is TGTGCCTGGAGTGAAGGGGGACTAGGGAACAATGAGCAGTTCTTC.

The V and J genes are TRBV19 and TRBJ2-1, with 8 bases aligning to TRBD1. Per germline, CDR1 LNHDA and CDR2 SQIVND (reference sequence). The CDR3 runs to 13 residues. V lost 4 bases, J lost 7 bases, and 3 bases stayed unmatched. CDR3 sequence reads: CASSRTGRNEQFF. The CDR3 DNA reads TGTGCCAGTAGTAGGACAGGGAGGAATGAGCAGTTCTTC. Full variable domain (remainder filled in from reference TRBV19 and TRBJ2-1): DGGITQSPKYLFRKEGQNVTLSCEQNLNHDAMYWYRQDPGQGLRLIYYSQIVNDFQKGDIAEGYSVSREKKESFPLTVTSAQKNPTAFYLCASSRTGRNEQFFGPGTRLTVL.

This clone was counted a single time. The rearrangement uses TRBV7-2 and TRBJ1-5; perhaps TRBD1 as D (5 bases). Germline V gene data show CDR1 as SGHTA and CDR2 as FQGNSA. This CDR3 has 17 amino acids. V gave up 3 bases and J gave up 0 bases, with 15 bases separating them. The CDR3 reads CASSFHPGIYSNQPQHF. The CDR3 bases are TGTGCCAGCAGCTTCCACCCAGGGATCTATAGCAATCAGCCCCAGCATTTT.

This CDR3 is CASSRDGYGYTF. The DNA for the CDR3 is TGTGCCAGCAGCAGAGACGGCTATGGCTACACCTTC. This chain connects TRBV7-2 to TRBJ1-2; D ambiguous. The germline V gene has CDR1 SGHTA and CDR2 FQGNSA. This CDR3 has 12 amino acids. V shed 5 bases and J shed 4 bases, with 8 bases lying between them.